This is a list of T cell receptor beta chains from one sample in a study of OX40 agonist ivuxolimab in advanced cancers. Generated by immunoSEQ multiplex PCR, the TCRdb table keeps only in-frame clones and is missing some. The table records under 90,000 clones, 75% to 90% of them present only once. The source material was CD4+ or CD8+ T cells sorted from blood, sampled in a trial of the OX40 agonist ivuxolimab. Every receptor here comes from an adult with an advanced solid tumor such as melanoma, head and neck, liver or kidney cancer. CDR3s include the opening cysteine and the closing phenylalanine or tryptophan. A D gene is named only where the DNA matches it firmly. Some rows have no size entry. The others give once, few or many, or a class for an expanded clone.

TRBJ1-6	-	13	TRBV5-6	-	CASSLYHNSPLHF	TGTGCCAGCAGCTTGTATCATAATTCACCCCTCCACTTT
TRBJ2-5	-	15	TRBV5-4	TRBD1	CASRRVDRVPETQYF	TGTGCCAGCAGACGAGTTGACAGGGTTCCGGAGACCCAGTACTTC
TRBJ1-1	-	15	TRBV7-2	-	CASSLVAGVTTEAFF	TGTGCCAGCAGCTTAGTTGCGGGGGTGACCACTGAAGCTTTCTTT
TRBJ1-1	-	13	TRBV5-8	-	CASSGDLNTEAFF	TGTGCCAGCAGCGGTGACCTTAACACTGAAGCTTTCTTT
TRBJ2-5	-	15	TRBV7-9	-	CASSQFSGNRETQYF	TGTGCCAGCAGCCAATTCTCAGGGAACAGAGAGACCCAGTACTTC
TRBJ1-1	-	11	TRBV7-2	-	CASSLLDEAFF	TGTGCCAGCAGCCTGTTAGATGAAGCTTTCTTT
TRBJ2-7	-	13	TRBV2	-	CASRADTAREQYF	TGTGCCAGCAGGGCGGACACGGCACGGGAGCAGTACTTC
TRBJ1-5	-	14	TRBV15	-	CATSRDQENQPQHF	TGTGCCACCAGCAGAGATCAGGAGAATCAGCCCCAGCATTTT
TRBJ1-4	-	16	TRBV5-5	-	CASSLESSQVGGKLFF	TGTGCCAGCAGCTTGGAATCTAGTCAGGTCGGGGGAAAACTGTTTTTT
TRBJ1-1	once	14	TRBV7-3	-	CASSLGEVNTEAFF	TGTGCCAGCAGCTTAGGGGAAGTGAACACTGAAGCTTTCTTT
TRBJ2-4	once	18	TRBV4-1	TRBD1	CASSQRTGPEIAKNIQYF	TGCGCCAGCAGCCAACGGACAGGGCCGGAGATAGCCAAAAACATTCAGTACTTC
TRBJ2-3	-	16	TRBV5-4	TRBD1	CASSLAGQGNTDTQYF	TGTGCCAGCAGCCTGGCGGGACAGGGGAACACAGATACGCAGTATTTT
TRBJ1-3	once	14	TRBV6-1	-	CASIQTFDGNTIYF	TGTGCCAGCATTCAGACCTTCGACGGAAACACCATATATTTT
TRBJ1-5	-	12	TRBV28	-	CASTSPSQPQHF	TGTGCCAGCACCTCACCGTCTCAGCCCCAGCATTTT
TRBJ2-7	-	14	TRBV30	-	CAWSAGQGIYEQYF	TGTGCCTGGAGTGCAGGTCAGGGGATCTACGAGCAGTACTTC
TRBJ2-1	-	12	TRBV15	-	CATSRDNNEQFF	TGTGCCACCAGCAGAGACAATAATGAGCAGTTCTTC
TRBJ2-7	-	14	TRBV5-8	-	CASRVTGTGYEQYF	TGTGCCAGCAGAGTGACAGGGACTGGCTACGAGCAGTACTTC
TRBJ1-5	once	13	TRBV7-8	-	CASSLDRDQPQHF	TGTGCCAGCAGCTTAGACAGGGATCAGCCCCAGCATTTT
TRBJ2-5	-	16	TRBV18	-	CASSPLGGVGQETQYF	TGTGCCAGCTCACCACTTGGGGGTGTGGGACAAGAGACCCAGTACTTC
TRBJ1-2	-	15	TRBV7-9	-	CASSLDLSSGHGYTF	TGTGCCAGCAGCTTGGACCTATCATCAGGACATGGCTACACCTTC
TRBJ1-6	-	15	TRBV5-6	TRBD1	CASSSWTGGNSPLHF	TGTGCCAGCAGCTCTTGGACAGGAGGTAATTCACCCCTCCACTTT
TRBJ1-4	-	12	TRBV2	-	CASKVGEVKLFF	TGTGCCAGCAAGGTGGGCGAGGTAAAACTGTTTTTT
TRBJ2-7	-	14	TRBV5-1	-	CASSLGGVSYEQYF	TGCGCCAGCAGCTTGGGGGGCGTCTCCTACGAGCAGTACTTC
TRBJ2-5	-	16	TRBV2	TRBD1	CASSGSAGTGQETQYF	TGTGCCAGCAGTGGAAGCGCCGGGACAGGACAAGAGACCCAGTACTTC
TRBJ1-5	-	15	TRBV6-5	TRBD1	CASDWTGGVNQPQHF	TGTGCCAGTGATTGGACAGGAGGGGTCAATCAGCCCCAGCATTTT
TRBJ1-2	-	13	TRBV28	-	CASNFQGNYGYTF	TGTGCCAGCAATTTTCAGGGGAACTATGGCTACACCTTC
TRBJ2-7	-	13	TRBV18	-	CASSPLHRDEQYF	TGTGCCAGCTCACCACTTCATAGGGACGAGCAGTACTTC
TRBJ1-5	many	14	TRBV2	TRBD1	CASNSNRGGQPQHF	TGTGCCAGCAACTCGAACAGGGGCGGCCAGCCCCAGCATTTT
TRBJ2-7	once	14	TRBV11-2	-	CASSLGRQAYEQYF	TGTGCCAGCAGCTTAGGACGGCAAGCCTACGAGCAGTACTTC
TRBJ2-4	-	9	TRBV25-1	-	CARWGSPYF	TGTGCCAGATGGGGTTCCCCGTACTTC
TRBJ1-1	-	13	TRBV30	-	CAWNHRGNTEAFF	TGTGCCTGGAACCACCGGGGGAACACTGAAGCTTTCTTT
TRBJ2-5	-	15	TRBV30	-	CAWSVRLLYQETQYF	TGTGCCTGGAGTGTCCGACTGCTGTACCAAGAGACCCAGTACTTC
TRBJ2-3	-	15	TRBV2	TRBD2	CASRKSGRGTDTQYF	TGTGCCAGCAGAAAAAGCGGGAGGGGTACAGATACGCAGTATTTT
TRBJ1-1	-	14	TRBV5-6	-	CANFITGRATEAFF	TGTGCCAACTTTATCACAGGGCGGGCCACTGAAGCTTTCTTT
TRBJ2-2	many	14	TRBV10-1	-	CASSETEWAGELFF	TGCGCCAGCAGTGAGACTGAGTGGGCCGGGGAGCTGTTTTTT
TRBJ1-6	-	17	TRBV15	-	CATSRVSGTPGVSPLHF	TGTGCCACCAGCAGAGTCTCCGGGACCCCGGGAGTTTCACCCCTCCACTTT
TRBJ1-2	-	15	TRBV5-1	-	CASSLGQGPLGGYTF	TGCGCCAGCAGCTTGGGGCAGGGGCCCCTCGGGGGCTACACCTTC
TRBJ2-3	-	16	TRBV5-4	TRBD1	CASSLSMGQNTDTQYF	TGTGCCAGCAGCTTGAGTATGGGACAGAACACAGATACGCAGTATTTT
TRBJ2-7	-	14	TRBV9	-	CASSVGPDSYEQYF	TGTGCCAGCAGCGTAGGGCCAGACTCCTACGAGCAGTACTTC
TRBJ2-1	-	12	TRBV7-3	-	CASSSDVLVQFF	TGTGCCAGCAGCTCGGACGTCCTGGTGCAGTTCTTC
TRBJ2-3	once	13	TRBV19	-	CASSIGSTDTQYF	TGTGCCAGTAGTATCGGCAGCACAGATACGCAGTATTTT
TRBJ2-7	-	14	TRBV6-1	-	CASRFPGGGYEQYF	TGTGCCAGCAGGTTCCCGGGGGGCGGATACGAGCAGTACTTC
TRBJ1-1	-	13	TRBV2	-	CASSEARVGEAFF	TGTGCCAGCAGTGAAGCCAGGGTTGGTGAAGCTTTCTTT
TRBJ2-7	-	13	TRBV4-3	-	CASSQGLEGAQYF	TGCGCCAGCAGCCAGGGACTTGAAGGGGCCCAGTACTTC
TRBJ2-7	-	17	TRBV4-1	TRBD1	CASSQTQQGADAYEQYF	TGCGCCAGCAGCCAAACTCAACAGGGGGCTGACGCCTACGAGCAGTACTTC
TRBJ1-5	few	16	TRBV11-1	-	CASTPIGRGREQPQHF	TGTGCCAGCACCCCAATCGGGCGAGGGCGGGAGCAGCCCCAGCATTTT
TRBJ1-6	-	12	TRBV5-1	-	CASRETNSPLHF	TGCGCCAGCAGGGAGACGAATTCACCCCTCCACTTT